The TCR beta chain under discussion was sequenced for a study of cytomegalovirus exposure and HLA in healthy donors. Whole-study results and caveats: A later analysis showed HLA-associated TCR beta chains outstripping equally common others in clonal expansion. Cytomegalovirus-associated TCR beta chains were listed, numbering 164.

This clone was seen only once. Its specificity is not known. This CDR3 comprises 12 residues. CDR1 and CDR2 from the germline V gene are SGHTA and FQGNSA. The V gene lost 5 bases and the J gene lost 2 bases, with 5 bases spanning the gap. Primers included in the PCR were 60 Vbeta and 13 Jbeta primers. Original methodology: The count from a later analysis was 65 million to 90 million unique TCR beta chains, around 11 million of them shared. Using immunoSEQ multiplex PCR, the repertoire was profiled, and TCRdb retains in-frame clones only, with some absent. That table supplies the V and J calls and clone size; D and trimming were determined from the DNA. This sample has under 200,000 clones, with approximately 75% found just once.

This TCR was recovered from a woman between 18 and 29 years old in good health and CMV-seronegative. The rearrangement links TRBV7-2 to TRBJ2-3; no definite D call. Material: PBMCs. CDR3: CASSPFTDTQYF. The CDR3 DNA follows: TGTGCCAGCAGCCCGTTCACAGATACGCAGTATTTT.